These 10 T cell receptor beta chains came from one sample sequenced in a study of shared clonotypes between healthy human individuals. Method: immunoSEQ multiplex PCR; TCRdb's copy keeps in-frame clones and lacks some. There are fewer than 3 million clones in the sample; 85% to 95% occur only once, and approximately 0.41% lies in the top ten. Sequenced: naive CD4+ T cells from PBMCs. Documented subset: CD45RA+ positively selected. The receptors stem from a man aged 18 to 35 in good health. Some clones in this sample may be carry-over from other donors' samples.

V usage is TRBV7-2 and J usage is TRBJ1-4; the match to TRBD1 covers 9 bases. CDR1 is SGHTA, CDR2 FQGNSA, per germline. This CDR3 contains 14 residues. V gave up 3 bases and J gave up 7 bases; unmatched junction bases: 3. CDR3 DNA sequence: TGTGCCAGCAGCTTTCTGGGACAGGGTGAAAAACTGTTTTTT. Translated: CASSFLGQGEKLFF.

J is TRBJ2-3 and V is TRBV28; 9 positions agree with TRBD1. CDR1 is MDHEN, CDR2 SYDVKM, per germline. Trimming removed 5 bases from V and 0 bases from J; junction bases left unmatched: 6. This CDR3 has 16 amino acids. CDR3 sequence reads: CASSRPGTGSTDTQYF. The CDR3 DNA sequence: TGTGCCAGCAGTCGCCCGGGGACAGGGAGCACAGATACGCAGTATTTT.

This clone was seen once. The chain is built from TRBV29-1 and TRBJ1-5; D is undetermined. The CDR3 length is 12 residues. CDR1 and CDR2 from the germline V gene are SQVTM and ANQGSEA. V lost 4 bases to trimming and J lost 4 bases, with 8 bases between them. CDR3 DNA sequence: TGCAGCGTTGCAAGGCCAAATCAGCCCCAGCATTTT. Translating it yields CSVARPNQPQHF.

J is TRBJ2-3 and V is TRBV28, with D possibly matching TRBD2 (5 bases). In germline, CDR1 is MDHEN, CDR2 SYDVKM. V was shortened by 4 bases and J by 0 bases, with 14 bases between the two germline ends. This CDR3 contains 16 residues. CDR3 residues: CASSSGKRRSTDTQYF. CDR3 bases: TGTGCCAGCAGTTCGGGGAAGCGGAGAAGCACAGATACGCAGTATTTT. Together with reference TRBV28 and TRBJ2-3, the CDR3 gives the full variable domain: DVKVTQSSRYLVKRTGEKVFLECVQDMDHENMFWYRQDPGLGLRLIYFSYDVKMKEKGDIPEGYSVSREKKERFSLILESASTNQTSMYLCASSSGKRRSTDTQYFGPGTRLTVL.

The chain has TRBV28 and TRBJ2-7; TRBD1 aligns across 10 bases. This CDR3 is built from 14 residues. Trimming took 7 bases from V and 3 from J; bases not matched to a gene: 6. Looked up from germline, CDR1 is MDHEN and CDR2 is SYDVKM. CDR3 sequence: CASTPGTGVYEQYF. The CDR3 DNA reads as TGTGCCAGCACCCCCGGGACAGGGGTCTACGAGCAGTACTTC.

The chain carries TRBV28 and TRBJ1-5, with 8 bases identical to TRBD1. V lost 6 bases to trimming and J lost 7 bases; unmatched junction nucleotides: 8. CDR1 MDHEN and CDR2 SYDVKM come from the germline V gene. The CDR3 length is 14 residues. The CDR3, as DNA: TGTGCCAGCAGACCCAGGACAGGGCACCAGCCCCAGCATTTT. Its translation is CASRPRTGHQPQHF.

The chain is built from TRBV6-1 and TRBJ2-7; D is unclear. The V end lost 4 bases, the J end lost 2 bases, and 12 bases lay between the germline ends. CDR3 length: 14 amino acids. Germline CDR1 is MNHNS and CDR2 is SASEGT. The CDR3 protein is CASSATRTTYEQYF. In DNA form, the CDR3 reads TGTGCCAGCAGTGCCACGCGGACGACCTACGAGCAGTACTTC.

J is TRBJ2-7 and V is TRBV5-1; TRBD1 might be the D (6 bases). Trimming took 3 bases from V and 6 from J, leaving 16 bases between them. In germline, CDR1 is SGHRS, CDR2 YFSETQ. This CDR3 has 14 amino acids. The CDR3 DNA sequence: TGCGCCAGCAGCTCCCAAGGACAGACTCTCGAGCAGTACTTC. Translated: CASSSQGQTLEQYF. The entire variable domain, with the rest obtained from reference TRBV5-1 and TRBJ2-7, is as follows: KAGVTQTPRYLIKTRGQQVTLSCSPISGHRSVSWYQQTPGQGLQFLFEYFSETQRNKGNFPGRFSGRQFSNSRSEMNVSTLELGDSALYLCASSSQGQTLEQYFGPGTRLTVT.

This clone was detected a few times. V gene TRBV6-1 combines with J gene TRBJ1-1; D gene ambiguous. This CDR3 is built from 14 residues. Trimming took 2 bases from V and 3 from J, leaving 10 bases between them. Per the germline V gene, CDR1 is MNHNS and CDR2 is SASEGT. CDR3 in DNA: TGTGCCAGCAGTGAACGAGTGACGGACACTGAAGCTTTCTTT. Translation: CASSERVTDTEAFF.

The chain carries TRBV9 and TRBJ2-7; D is ambiguous. Germline assignment: CDR1 SGDLS and CDR2 YYNGEE. V lost 0 bases, J lost 1 base, and 8 bases lay in between. This CDR3 comprises 14 residues. CDR3 in DNA: TGTGCCAGCAGCGTAGATTACGGTTCCTACGAGCAGTACTTC. Protein sequence: CASSVDYGSYEQYF. Together with reference TRBV9 and TRBJ2-7, the CDR3 gives the full variable domain: DSGVTQTPKHLITATGQRVTLRCSPRSGDLSVYWYQQSLDQGLQFLIQYYNGEERAKGNILERFSAQQFPDLHSELNLSSLELGDSALYFCASSVDYGSYEQYFGPGTRLTVT.